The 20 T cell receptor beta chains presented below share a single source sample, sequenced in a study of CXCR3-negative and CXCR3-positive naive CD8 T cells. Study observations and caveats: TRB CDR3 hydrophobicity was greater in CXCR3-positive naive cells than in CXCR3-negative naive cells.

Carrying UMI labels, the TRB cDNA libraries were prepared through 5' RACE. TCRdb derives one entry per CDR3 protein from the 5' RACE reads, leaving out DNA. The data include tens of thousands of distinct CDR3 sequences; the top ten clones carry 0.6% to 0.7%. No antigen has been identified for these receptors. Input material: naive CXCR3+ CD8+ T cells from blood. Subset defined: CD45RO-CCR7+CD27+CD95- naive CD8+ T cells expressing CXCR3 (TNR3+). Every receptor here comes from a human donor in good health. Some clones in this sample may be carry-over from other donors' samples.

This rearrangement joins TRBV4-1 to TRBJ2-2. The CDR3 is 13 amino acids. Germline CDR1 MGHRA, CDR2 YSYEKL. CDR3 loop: CASSRGNTGELFF.

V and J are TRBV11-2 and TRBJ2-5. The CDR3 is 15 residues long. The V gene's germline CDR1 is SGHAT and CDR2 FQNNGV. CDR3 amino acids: CASSPRLMDQETQYF.

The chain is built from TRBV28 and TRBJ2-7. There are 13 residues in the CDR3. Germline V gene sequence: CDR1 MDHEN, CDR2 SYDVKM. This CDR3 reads CASSAGRRYEQYF.

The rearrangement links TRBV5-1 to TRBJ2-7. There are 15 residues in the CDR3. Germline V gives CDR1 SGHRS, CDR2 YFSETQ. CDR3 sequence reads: CASSLAEAMGSEQYF.

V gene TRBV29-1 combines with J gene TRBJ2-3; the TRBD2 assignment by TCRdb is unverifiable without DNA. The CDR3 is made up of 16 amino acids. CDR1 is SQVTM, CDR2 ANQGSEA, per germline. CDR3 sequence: CSVEEGGVWGTDTQYF.

The CDR3 protein is CASTERAHSYEQYF. This chain links TRBV28 with TRBJ2-7; TCRdb reports TRBD2, a call that lacks DNA to check it against. The CDR3 runs to 14 residues. The germline V gene encodes CDR1 MDHEN and CDR2 SYDVKM.

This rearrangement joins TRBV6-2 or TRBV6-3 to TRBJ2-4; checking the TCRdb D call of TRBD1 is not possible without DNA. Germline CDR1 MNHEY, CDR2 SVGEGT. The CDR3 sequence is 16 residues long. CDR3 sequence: CASSYRFGTGRDIQYF.

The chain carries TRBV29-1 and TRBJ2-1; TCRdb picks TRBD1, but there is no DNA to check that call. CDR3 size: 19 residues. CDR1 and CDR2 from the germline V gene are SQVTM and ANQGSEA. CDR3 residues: CSVEDPETYRGPRTNEQFF.

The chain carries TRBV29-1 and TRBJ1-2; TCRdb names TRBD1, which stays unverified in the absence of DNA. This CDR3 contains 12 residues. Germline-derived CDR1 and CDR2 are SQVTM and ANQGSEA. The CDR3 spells CSVPGSDYGYTF.

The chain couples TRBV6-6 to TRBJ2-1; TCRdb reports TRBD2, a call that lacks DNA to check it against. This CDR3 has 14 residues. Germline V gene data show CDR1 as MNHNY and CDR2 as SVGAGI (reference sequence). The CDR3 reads CASSDRRARNEQFF.

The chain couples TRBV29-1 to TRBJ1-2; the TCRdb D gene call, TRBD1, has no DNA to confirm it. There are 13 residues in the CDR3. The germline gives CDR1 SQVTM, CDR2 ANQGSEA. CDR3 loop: CSVVLQGNYGYTF.

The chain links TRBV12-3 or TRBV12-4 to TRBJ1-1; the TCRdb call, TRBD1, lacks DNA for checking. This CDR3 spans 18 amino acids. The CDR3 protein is CASSPSGTGMFMNTEAFF.

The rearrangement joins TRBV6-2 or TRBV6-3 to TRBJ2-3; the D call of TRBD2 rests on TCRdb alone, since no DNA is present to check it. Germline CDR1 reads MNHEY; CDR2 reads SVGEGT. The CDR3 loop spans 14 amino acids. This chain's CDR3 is CASSLARAGDTQYF.

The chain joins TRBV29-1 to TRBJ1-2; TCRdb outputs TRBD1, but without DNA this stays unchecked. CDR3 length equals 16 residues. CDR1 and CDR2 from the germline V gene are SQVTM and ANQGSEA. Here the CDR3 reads CSVELDSLSRGQGYTF.

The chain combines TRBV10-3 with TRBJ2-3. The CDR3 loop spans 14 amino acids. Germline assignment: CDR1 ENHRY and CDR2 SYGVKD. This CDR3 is CAISESQSADTQYF.

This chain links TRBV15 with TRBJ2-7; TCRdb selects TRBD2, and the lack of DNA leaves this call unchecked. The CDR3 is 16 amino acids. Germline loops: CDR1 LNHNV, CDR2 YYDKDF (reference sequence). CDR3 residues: CATSRDLRELGYEQYF.

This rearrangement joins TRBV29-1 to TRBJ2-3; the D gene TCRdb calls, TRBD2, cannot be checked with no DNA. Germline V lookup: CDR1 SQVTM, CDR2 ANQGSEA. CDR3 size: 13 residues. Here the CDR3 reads CSVEGRYTDTQYF.

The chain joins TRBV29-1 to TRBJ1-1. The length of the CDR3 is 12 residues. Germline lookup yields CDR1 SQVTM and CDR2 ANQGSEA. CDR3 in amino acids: CSVVGMNTEAFF.

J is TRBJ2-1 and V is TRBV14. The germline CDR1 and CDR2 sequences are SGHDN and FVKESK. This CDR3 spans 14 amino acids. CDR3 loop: CASSPVDSYNEQFF.

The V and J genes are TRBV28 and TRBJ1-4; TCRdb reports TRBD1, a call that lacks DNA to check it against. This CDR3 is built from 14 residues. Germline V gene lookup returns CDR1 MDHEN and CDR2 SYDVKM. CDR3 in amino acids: CASSFGQGVEKLFF.